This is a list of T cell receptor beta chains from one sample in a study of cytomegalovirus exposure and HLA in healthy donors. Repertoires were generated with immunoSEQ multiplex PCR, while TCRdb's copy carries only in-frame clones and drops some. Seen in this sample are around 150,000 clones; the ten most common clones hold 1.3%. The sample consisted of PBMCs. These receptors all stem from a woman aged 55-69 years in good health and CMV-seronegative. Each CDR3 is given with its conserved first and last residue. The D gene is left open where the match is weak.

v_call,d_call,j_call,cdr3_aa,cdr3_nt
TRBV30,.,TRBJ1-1,CAWSIGSTEAFF,TGTGCCTGGAGTATAGGGAGCACTGAAGCTTTCTTT
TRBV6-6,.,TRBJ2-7,CASSYGDLQGYEQYF,TGTGCCAGCAGTTACGGGGATTTACAGGGTTACGAGCAGTACTTC
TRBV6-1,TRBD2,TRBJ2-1,CASSDPYREGNNEQFF,TGTGCCAGCAGTGACCCCTACCGGGAGGGCAACAATGAGCAGTTCTTC
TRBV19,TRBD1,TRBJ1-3,CASSRVFRGPAGNTIYF,TGTGCCAGTAGTAGGGTCTTCAGGGGGCCGGCAGGAAACACCATATATTTT
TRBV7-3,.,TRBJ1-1,CASSFRGPDTEAFF,TGTGCCAGCAGCTTCCGAGGCCCGGACACTGAAGCTTTCTTT
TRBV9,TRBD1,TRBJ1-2,CASSVAPTTGTYGYTF,TGTGCCAGCAGCGTAGCCCCCACGACAGGGACCTATGGCTACACCTTC
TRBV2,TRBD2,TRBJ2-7,CASLIASGRAYEQYF,TGTGCCAGCCTCATAGCCAGCGGGAGGGCTTACGAGCAGTACTTC
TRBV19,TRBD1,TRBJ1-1,CASSYRGTGLAEAFF,TGTGCCAGTAGTTACCGCGGGACAGGTTTGGCTGAAGCTTTCTTT
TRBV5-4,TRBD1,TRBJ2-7,CASSSPGQGAMLEQYF,TGTGCCAGCAGCTCCCCGGGACAGGGGGCGATGTTGGAGCAGTACTTC
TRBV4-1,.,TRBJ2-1,CASSTYRTASYNEQFF,TGCGCCAGCAGCACTTACCGGACAGCTTCCTACAATGAGCAGTTCTTC
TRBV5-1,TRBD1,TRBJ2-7,CASSLALGQLRDEQYF,TGCGCCAGCAGCTTGGCCCTGGGACAGCTCCGTGACGAGCAGTACTTC
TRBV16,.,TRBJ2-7,CASSPRPGEQYF,TGTGCCAGCAGCCCCAGACCGGGCGAGCAGTACTTC
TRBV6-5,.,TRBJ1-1,CASRYQGAGDTEAFF,TGTGCCAGCCGCTACCAGGGAGCAGGGGACACTGAAGCTTTCTTT
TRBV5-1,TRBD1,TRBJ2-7,CASSLPRTGGDEQYF,TGCGCCAGCAGCCTTCCACGGACAGGGGGGGACGAGCAGTACTTC
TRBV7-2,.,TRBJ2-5,CASSFGVQETQYF,TGTGCCAGCAGCTTCGGAGTCCAAGAGACCCAGTACTTC
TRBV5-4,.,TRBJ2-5,CASSLMRETQYF,TGTGCCAGCAGCTTGATGCGGGAGACCCAGTACTTC
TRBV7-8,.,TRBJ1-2,CASSFQRYGYTF,TGTGCCAGCAGCTTCCAGCGCTATGGCTACACCTTC
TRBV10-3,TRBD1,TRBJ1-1,CAISGRQGSTEAFF,TGTGCCATCAGTGGGAGACAGGGGAGCACTGAAGCTTTCTTT
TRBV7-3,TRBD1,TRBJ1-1,CASSSGQPGTEAFF,TGTGCCAGCAGCTCGGGACAGCCGGGCACTGAAGCTTTCTTT
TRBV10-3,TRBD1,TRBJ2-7,CATSTGTGIYEQYF,TGTGCCACATCAACCGGGACAGGCATCTACGAGCAGTACTTC
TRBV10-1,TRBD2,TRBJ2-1,CASSETLAGNNEQFF,TGCGCCAGCAGTGAGACCCTAGCGGGAAACAATGAGCAGTTCTTC
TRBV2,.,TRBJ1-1,CARLQGNTEAFF,TGTGCCAGGCTACAGGGCAACACTGAAGCTTTCTTT
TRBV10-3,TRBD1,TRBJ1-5,CAISPGQTNQPQHF,TGTGCCATCAGTCCGGGACAGACGAATCAGCCCCAGCATTTT
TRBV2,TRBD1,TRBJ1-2,CASAQYGQVQSYGYTF,TGTGCCAGCGCACAATACGGACAGGTACAAAGCTATGGCTACACCTTC
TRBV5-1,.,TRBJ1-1,CASSLALNTEAFF,TGCGCCAGCAGCTTGGCTTTGAACACTGAAGCTTTCTTT
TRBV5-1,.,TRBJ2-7,CASATRRALSSYEQYF,TGCGCCAGCGCCACTCGGCGAGCGTTAAGCTCCTACGAGCAGTACTTC
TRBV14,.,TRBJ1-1,CASSHRVSVGRAFF,TGTGCCAGCAGCCATAGGGTATCGGTCGGGAGAGCTTTCTTT
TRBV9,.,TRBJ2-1,CASSLGRGSYNEQFF,TGTGCCAGCAGCCTGGGGCGGGGCTCCTACAATGAGCAGTTCTTC
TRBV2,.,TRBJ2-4,CASSVSDIQYF,TGTGCCAGCAGTGTGTCTGACATTCAGTACTTC
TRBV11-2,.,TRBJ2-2,CASSGYLSGQTNTGELFF,TGTGCCAGCAGCGGTTACTTATCAGGACAGACGAACACCGGGGAGCTGTTTTTT
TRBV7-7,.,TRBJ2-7,CASSWGQGGEQYF,TGTGCCAGCAGCTGGGGGCAGGGCGGAGAGCAGTACTTC
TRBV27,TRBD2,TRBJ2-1,CASSPLGEGSYNEQFF,TGTGCCAGCAGTCCGCTAGGGGAGGGCTCCTACAATGAGCAGTTCTTC
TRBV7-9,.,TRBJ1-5,CASSSGYQPQHF,TGTGCCAGCAGCTCGGGGTACCAGCCCCAGCATTTT
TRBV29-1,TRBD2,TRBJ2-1,CSVVLAGGYTKNEQFF,TGCAGCGTTGTACTAGCGGGGGGATATACAAAAAATGAGCAGTTCTTC
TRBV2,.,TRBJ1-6,CASSPSARSYNSPLHF,TGTGCCAGCAGCCCTAGTGCTCGCTCCTATAATTCACCCCTCCACTTT
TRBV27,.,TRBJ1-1,CASSLGHLNTEAFF,TGTGCCAGCAGTTTAGGACACCTGAACACTGAAGCTTTCTTT
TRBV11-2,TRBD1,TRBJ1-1,CASSFATGGGLAFF,TGTGCCAGCAGCTTTGCTACAGGGGGCGGTTTGGCTTTCTTT